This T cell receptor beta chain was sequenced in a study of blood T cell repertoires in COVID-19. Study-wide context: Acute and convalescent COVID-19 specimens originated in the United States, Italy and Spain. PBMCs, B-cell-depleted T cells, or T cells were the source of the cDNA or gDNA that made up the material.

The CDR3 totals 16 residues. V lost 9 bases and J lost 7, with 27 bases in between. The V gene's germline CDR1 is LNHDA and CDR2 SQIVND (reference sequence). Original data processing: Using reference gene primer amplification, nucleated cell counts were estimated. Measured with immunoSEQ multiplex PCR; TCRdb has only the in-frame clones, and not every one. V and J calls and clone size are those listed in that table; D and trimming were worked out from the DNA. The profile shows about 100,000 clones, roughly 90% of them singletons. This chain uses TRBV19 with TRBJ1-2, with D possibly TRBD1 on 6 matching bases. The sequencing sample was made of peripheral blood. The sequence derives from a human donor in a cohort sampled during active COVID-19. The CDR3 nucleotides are TGTGCCAGAGCGACTGGGACACGAAGCCATCCCGGTGGCTACACCTTC. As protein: CARATGTRSHPGGYTF.